The source of this T cell receptor beta chain is a study of cytomegalovirus exposure and HLA in healthy donors. Study-level background: When fewer than 400 donors were genotyped, about 80% of them were found to fall in the Caucasian-associated ancestry cluster.

Trimming removed 3 bases from V and 6 bases from J; junction bases left unmatched: 3. CDR1 is LNHDA, CDR2 SQIVND, per germline (reference sequence). CDR3 length equals 14 residues. Points from the study as a whole: The presence/absence work took it that sequencing depth was about the same across donors. Follow-up analysis later connected one missense variant in DCLRE1C with trimming of TCR beta V- and J-genes.

60 Vbeta and 13 Jbeta primers were used in PCR. Using immunoSEQ multiplex PCR, the repertoire was profiled, and TCRdb retains in-frame clones only, with some absent. The sample lists 50,000 to 55,000 clones; approximately 85% were seen once. Note on this clone: Antigen unknown.

The sequenced sample was PBMCs. The chain carries TRBV19 and TRBJ2-4; 9 nucleotides match TRBD1. The TCR originated in a boy aged 5-17 years in good health and CMV-seropositive. CDR3 residues: CASSIRGQGNIQYF. CDR3 DNA: TGTGCCAGTAGTATCCGGGGACAGGGAAACATTCAGTACTTC.